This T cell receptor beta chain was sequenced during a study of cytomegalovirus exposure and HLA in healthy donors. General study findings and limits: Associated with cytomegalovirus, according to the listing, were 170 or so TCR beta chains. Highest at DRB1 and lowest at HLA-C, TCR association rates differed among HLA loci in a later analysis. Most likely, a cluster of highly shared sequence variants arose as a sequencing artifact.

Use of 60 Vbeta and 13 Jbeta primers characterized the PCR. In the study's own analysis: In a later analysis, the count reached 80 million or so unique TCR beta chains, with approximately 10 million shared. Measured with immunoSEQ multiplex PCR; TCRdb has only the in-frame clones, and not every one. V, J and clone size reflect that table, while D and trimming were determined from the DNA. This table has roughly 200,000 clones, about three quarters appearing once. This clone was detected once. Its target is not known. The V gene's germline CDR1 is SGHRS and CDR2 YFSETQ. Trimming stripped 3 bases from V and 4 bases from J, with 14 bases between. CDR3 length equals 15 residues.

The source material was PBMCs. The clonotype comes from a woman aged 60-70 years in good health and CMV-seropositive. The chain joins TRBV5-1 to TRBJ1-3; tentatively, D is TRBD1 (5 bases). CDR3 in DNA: TGCGCCAGCAGCTCAGATACAGGAGCCGGAAACACCATATATTTT. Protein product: CASSSDTGAGNTIYF.